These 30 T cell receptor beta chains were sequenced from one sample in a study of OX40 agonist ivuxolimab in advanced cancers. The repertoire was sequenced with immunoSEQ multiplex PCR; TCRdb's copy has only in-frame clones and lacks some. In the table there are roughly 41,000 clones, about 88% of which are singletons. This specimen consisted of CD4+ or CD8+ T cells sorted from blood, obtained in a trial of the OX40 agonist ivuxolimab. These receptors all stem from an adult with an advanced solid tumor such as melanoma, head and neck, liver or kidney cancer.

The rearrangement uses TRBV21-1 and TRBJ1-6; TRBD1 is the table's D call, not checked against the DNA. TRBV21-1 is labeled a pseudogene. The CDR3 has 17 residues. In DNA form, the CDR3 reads TGTGCCAGCAAAAAACAGGGGATCCCCTCCTATAATTCACCCCTCCACTTT. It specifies CASKKQGIPSYNSPLHF.

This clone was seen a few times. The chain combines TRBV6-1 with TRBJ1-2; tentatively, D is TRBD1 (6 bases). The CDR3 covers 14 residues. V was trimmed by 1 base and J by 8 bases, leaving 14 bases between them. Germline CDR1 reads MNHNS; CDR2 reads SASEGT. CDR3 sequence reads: CASSEDVRGAGYTF. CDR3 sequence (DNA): TGTGCCAGCAGTGAAGATGTTCGGGGGGCCGGCTACACCTTC.

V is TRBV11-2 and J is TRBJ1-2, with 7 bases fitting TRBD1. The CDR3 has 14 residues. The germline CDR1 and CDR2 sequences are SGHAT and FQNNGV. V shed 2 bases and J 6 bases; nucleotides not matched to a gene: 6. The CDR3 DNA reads TGTGCCAGCAGCTTATCAGACAGGGTGAATGGCTACACCTTC. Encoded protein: CASSLSDRVNGYTF.

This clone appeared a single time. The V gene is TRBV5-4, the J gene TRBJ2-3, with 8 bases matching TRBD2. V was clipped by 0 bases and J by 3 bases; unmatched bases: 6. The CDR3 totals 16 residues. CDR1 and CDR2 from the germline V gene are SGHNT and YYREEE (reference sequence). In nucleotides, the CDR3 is TGTGCCAGCAGCTTGGATCGGGGGGGACCAACAGATACGCAGTATTTT. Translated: CASSLDRGGPTDTQYF.

CDR3 sequence (DNA): TGTGCCAGCATCCCGACGCCTCCCGGGGAGCTGTTTTTT. It yields the protein CASIPTPPGELFF. The chain recombines TRBV7-2 with TRBJ2-2; no clear D gene. The CDR3 runs to 13 residues. Deletions cut 7 bases from V and 6 bases from J, with 12 bases between. From germline, CDR1 is SGHTA and CDR2 FQGNSA.

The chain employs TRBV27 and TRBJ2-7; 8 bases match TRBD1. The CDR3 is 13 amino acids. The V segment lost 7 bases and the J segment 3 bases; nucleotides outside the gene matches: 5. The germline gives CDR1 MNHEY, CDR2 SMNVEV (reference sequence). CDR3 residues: CASTWTGSYEQYF. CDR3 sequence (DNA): TGTGCCAGCACTTGGACAGGGAGCTACGAGCAGTACTTC.

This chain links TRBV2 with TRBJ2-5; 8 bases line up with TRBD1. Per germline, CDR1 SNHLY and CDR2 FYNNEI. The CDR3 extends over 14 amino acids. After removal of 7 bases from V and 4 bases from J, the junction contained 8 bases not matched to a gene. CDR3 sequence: CASNPGGVRETQYF. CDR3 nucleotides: TGTGCCAGCAACCCAGGGGGCGTTCGAGAGACCCAGTACTTC.

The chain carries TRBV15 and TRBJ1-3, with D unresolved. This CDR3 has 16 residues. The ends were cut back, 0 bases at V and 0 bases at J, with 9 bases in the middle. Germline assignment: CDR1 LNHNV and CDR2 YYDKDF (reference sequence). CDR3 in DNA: TGTGCCACCAGCAGAGATAATCCAGTCTCTGGAAACACCATATATTTT. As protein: CATSRDNPVSGNTIYF.

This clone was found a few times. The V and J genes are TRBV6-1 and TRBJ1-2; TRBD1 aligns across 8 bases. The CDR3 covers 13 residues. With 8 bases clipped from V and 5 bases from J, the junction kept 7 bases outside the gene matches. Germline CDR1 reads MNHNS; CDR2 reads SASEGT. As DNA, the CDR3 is TGTGCCAGCGGACAGGGCCGGAGATATGGCTACACCTTC. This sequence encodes CASGQGRRYGYTF.

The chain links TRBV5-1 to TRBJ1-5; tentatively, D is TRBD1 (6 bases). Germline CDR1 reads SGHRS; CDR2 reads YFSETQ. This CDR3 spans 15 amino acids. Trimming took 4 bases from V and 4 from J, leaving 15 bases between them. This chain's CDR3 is CASSPGGTQNQPQHF. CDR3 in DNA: TGCGCCAGCAGCCCTGGGGGGACACAAAATCAGCCCCAGCATTTT. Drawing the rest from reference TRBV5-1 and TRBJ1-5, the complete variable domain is KAGVTQTPRYLIKTRGQQVTLSCSPISGHRSVSWYQQTPGQGLQFLFEYFSETQRNKGNFPGRFSGRQFSNSRSEMNVSTLELGDSALYLCASSPGGTQNQPQHFGDGTRLSIL.

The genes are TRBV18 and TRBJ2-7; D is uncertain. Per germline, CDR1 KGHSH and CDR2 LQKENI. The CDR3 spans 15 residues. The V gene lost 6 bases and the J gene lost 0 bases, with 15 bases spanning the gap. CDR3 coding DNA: TGTGCCAGCTCCCTTCTAGGCATCACCTCCTACGAGCAGTACTTC. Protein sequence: CASSLLGITSYEQYF. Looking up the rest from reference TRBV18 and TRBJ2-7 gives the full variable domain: NAGVMQNPRHLVRRRGQEARLRCSPMKGHSHVYWYRQLPEEGLKFMVYLQKENIIDESGMPKERFSAEFPKEGPSILRIQQVVRGDSAAYFCASSLLGITSYEQYFGPGTRLTVT.

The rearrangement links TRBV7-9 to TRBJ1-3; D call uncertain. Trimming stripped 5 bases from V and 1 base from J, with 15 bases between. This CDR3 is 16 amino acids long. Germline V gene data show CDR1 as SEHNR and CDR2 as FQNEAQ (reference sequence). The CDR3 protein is CASSPDGITSGNTIYF. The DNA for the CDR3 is TGTGCCAGCAGCCCAGACGGGATTACGTCTGGAAACACCATATATTTT. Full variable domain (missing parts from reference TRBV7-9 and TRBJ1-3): DTGVSQNPRHKITKRGQNVTFRCDPISEHNRLYWYRQTLGQGPEFLTYFQNEAQLEKSRLLSDRFSAERPKGSFSTLEIQRTEQGDSAMYLCASSPDGITSGNTIYFGEGSWLTVV.

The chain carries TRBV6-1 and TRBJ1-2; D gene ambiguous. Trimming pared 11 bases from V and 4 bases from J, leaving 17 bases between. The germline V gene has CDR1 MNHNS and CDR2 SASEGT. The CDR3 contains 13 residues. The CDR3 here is CAARRPDAYGYTF. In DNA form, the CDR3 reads TGTGCCGCACGACGCCCTGACGCCTATGGCTACACCTTC.

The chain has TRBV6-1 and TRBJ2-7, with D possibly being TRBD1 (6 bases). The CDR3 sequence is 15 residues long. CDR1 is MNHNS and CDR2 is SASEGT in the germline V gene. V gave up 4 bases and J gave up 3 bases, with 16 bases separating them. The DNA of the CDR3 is TGTGCCAGCAGTGGACCCTCGACAGGAAACTACGAGCAGTACTTC. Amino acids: CASSGPSTGNYEQYF.

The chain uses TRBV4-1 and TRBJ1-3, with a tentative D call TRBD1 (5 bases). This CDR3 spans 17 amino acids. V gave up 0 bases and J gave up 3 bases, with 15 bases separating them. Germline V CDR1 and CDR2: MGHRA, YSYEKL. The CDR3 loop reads CASSQDPTGVGGNTIYF. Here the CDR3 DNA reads TGCGCCAGCAGCCAAGACCCGACGGGGGTTGGTGGAAACACCATATATTTT.

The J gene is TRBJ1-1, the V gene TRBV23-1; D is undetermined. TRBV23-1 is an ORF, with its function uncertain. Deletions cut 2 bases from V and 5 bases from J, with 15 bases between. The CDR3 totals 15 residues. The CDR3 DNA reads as TGCGCCAGCAGTCAAGCGGTGGTGGTAGGGACTGAAGCTTTCTTT. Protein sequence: CASSQAVVVGTEAFF.

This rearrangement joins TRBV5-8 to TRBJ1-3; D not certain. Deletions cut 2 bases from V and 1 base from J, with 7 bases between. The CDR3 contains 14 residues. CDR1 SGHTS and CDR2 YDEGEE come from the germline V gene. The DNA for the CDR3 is TGTGCCAGCAGCTTCGGGGATTCTGGAAACACCATATATTTT. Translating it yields CASSFGDSGNTIYF.

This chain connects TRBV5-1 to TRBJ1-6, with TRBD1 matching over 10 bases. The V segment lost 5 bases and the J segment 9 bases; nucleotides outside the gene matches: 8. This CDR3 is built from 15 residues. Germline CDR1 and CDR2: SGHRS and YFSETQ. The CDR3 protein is CASSRAGTGVSPLHF. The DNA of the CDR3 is TGCGCCAGCAGTAGGGCCGGGACAGGGGTTTCACCCCTCCACTTT.

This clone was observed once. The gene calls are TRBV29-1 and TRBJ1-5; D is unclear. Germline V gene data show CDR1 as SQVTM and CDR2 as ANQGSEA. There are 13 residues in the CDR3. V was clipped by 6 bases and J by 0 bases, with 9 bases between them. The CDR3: CSVADHSNQPQHF. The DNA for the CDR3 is TGCAGCGTCGCAGACCATAGCAATCAGCCCCAGCATTTT.

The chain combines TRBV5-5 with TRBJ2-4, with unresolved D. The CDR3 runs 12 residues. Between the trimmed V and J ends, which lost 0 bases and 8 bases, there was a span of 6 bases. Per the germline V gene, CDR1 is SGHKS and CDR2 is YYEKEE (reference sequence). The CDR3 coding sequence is TGTGCCAGCAGCTTGGCGGCAGACATTCAGTACTTC. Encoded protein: CASSLAADIQYF.

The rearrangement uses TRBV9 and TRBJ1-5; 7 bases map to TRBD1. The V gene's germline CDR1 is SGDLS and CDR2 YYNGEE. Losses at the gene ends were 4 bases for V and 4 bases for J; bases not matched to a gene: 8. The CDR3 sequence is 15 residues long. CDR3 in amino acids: CASSNAGQLNQPQHF. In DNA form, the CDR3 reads TGTGCCAGCAGCAATGCGGGACAGTTAAATCAGCCCCAGCATTTT.

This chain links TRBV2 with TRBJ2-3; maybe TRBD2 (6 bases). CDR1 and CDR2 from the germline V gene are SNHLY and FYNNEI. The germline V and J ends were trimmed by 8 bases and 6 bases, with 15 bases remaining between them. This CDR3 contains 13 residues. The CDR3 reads CASQPPSVDTQYF. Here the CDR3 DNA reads TGTGCCAGCCAGCCACCTAGCGTCGATACGCAGTATTTT.

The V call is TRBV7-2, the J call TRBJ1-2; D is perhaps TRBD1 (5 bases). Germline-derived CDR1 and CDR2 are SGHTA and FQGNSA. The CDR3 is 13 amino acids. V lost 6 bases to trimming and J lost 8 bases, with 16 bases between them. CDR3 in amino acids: CASSYTRDRGYTF. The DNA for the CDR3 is TGTGCCAGCAGTTATACCAGGGATCGAGGCTACACCTTC. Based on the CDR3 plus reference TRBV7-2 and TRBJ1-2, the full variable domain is GAGVSQSPSNKVTEKGKDVELRCDPISGHTALYWYRQSLGQGLEFLIYFQGNSAPDKSGLPSDRFSAERTGGSVSTLTIQRTQQEDSAVYLCASSYTRDRGYTFGSGTRLTVV.

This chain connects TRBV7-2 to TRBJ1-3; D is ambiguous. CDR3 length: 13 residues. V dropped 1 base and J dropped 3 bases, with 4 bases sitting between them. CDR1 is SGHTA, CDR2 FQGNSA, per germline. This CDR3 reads CASSLEFGNTIYF. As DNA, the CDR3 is TGTGCCAGCAGCTTAGAATTTGGAAACACCATATATTTT.

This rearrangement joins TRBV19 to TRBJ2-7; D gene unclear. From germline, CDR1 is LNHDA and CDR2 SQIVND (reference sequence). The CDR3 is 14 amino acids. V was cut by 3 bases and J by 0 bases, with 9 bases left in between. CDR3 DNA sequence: TGTGCCAGTAGTATTGGGCAAAGCTCCTACGAGCAGTACTTC. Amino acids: CASSIGQSSYEQYF.

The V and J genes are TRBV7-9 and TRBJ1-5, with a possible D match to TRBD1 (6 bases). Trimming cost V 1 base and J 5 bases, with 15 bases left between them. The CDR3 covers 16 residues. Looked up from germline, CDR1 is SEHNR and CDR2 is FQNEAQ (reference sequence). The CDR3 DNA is TGTGCCAGCAGCTTAGGAAACAGGGCGAGCGATCAGCCCCAGCATTTT. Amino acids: CASSLGNRASDQPQHF. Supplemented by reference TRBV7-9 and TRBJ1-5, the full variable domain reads DTGVSQNPRHKITKRGQNVTFRCDPISEHNRLYWYRQTLGQGPEFLTYFQNEAQLEKSRLLSDRFSAERPKGSFSTLEIQRTEQGDSAMYLCASSLGNRASDQPQHFGDGTRLSIL.

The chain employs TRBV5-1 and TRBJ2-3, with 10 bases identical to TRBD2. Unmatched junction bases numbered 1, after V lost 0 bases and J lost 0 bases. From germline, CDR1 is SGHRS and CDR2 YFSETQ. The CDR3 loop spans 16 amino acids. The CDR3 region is CASSLELAGSTDTQYF. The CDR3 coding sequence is TGCGCCAGCAGCTTGGAACTAGCGGGAAGCACAGATACGCAGTATTTT.

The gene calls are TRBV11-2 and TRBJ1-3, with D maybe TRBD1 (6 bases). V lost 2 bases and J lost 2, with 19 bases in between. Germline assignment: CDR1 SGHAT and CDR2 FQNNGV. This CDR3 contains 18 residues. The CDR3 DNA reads TGTGCCAGCAGCTTAAACCCTCCGGGGGGGCCGACTGGAAACACCATATATTTT. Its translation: CASSLNPPGGPTGNTIYF.

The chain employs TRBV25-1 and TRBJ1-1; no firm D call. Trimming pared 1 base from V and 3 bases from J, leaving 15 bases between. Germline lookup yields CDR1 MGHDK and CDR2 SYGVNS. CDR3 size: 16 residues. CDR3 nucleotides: TGTGCCAGCAGTGAATTTAAGGACCGGGGTGACACTGAAGCTTTCTTT. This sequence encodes CASSEFKDRGDTEAFF. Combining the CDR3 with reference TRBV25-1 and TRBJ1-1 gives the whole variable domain EADIYQTPRYLVIGTGKKITLECSQTMGHDKMYWYQQDPGMELHLIHYSYGVNSTEKGDLSSESTVSRIRTEHFPLTLESARPSHTSQYLCASSEFKDRGDTEAFFGQGTRLTVV.

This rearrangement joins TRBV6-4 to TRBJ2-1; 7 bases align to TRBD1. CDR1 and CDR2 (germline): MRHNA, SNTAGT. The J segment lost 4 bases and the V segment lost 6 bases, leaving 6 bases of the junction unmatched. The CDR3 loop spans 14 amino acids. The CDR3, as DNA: TGTGCCAGCAGCAGGGACAGTACATACAATGAGCAGTTCTTC. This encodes CASSRDSTYNEQFF.